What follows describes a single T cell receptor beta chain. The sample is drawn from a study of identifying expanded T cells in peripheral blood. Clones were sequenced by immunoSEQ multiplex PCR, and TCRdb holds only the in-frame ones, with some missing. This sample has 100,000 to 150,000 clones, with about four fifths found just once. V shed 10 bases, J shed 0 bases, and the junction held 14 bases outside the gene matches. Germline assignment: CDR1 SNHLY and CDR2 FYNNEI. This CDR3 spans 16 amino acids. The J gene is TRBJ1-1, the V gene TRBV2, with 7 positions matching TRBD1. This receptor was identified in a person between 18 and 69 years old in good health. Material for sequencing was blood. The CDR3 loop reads CATRVTGTWVNTEAFF. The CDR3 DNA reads TGTGCCACCCGAGTGACAGGGACTTGGGTGAACACTGAAGCTTTCTTT.